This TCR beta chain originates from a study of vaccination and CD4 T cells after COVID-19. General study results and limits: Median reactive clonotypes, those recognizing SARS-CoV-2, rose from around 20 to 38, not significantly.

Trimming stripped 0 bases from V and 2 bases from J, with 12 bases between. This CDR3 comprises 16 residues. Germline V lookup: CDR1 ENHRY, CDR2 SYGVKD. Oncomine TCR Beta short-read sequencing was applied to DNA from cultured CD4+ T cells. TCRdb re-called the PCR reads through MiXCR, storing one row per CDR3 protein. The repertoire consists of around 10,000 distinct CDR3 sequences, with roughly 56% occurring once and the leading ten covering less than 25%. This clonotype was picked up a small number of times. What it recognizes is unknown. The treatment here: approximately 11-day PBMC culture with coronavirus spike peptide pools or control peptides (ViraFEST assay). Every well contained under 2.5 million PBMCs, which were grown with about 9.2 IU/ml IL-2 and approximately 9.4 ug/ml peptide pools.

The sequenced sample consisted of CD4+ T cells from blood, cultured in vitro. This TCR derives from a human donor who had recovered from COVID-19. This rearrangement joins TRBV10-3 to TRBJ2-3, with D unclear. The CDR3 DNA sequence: TGTGCCATCAGTGAGTCTTATGCCATGACCACAGATACGCAGTATTTT. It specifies CAISESYAMTTDTQYF.